Listed below are T cell receptor beta chains from one sample, sequenced in a study of T-cell memory formation after mild COVID-19. TCRdb used MiXCR to reprocess the 5' RACE reads, holding one entry per CDR3 protein. This sample has 260,000 or so distinct CDR3 sequences, with about a sixth found just once. The sequenced sample consisted of PBMCs or a T cell subset sorted from them (not recorded which). The receptors originated from a man aged 18 to 30 who had mild COVID-19 (a few samples of this study predate the infection). Cell type and time point are not known. CDR3s include the opening cysteine and the closing phenylalanine or tryptophan. The order of the fields is J gene, CDR3 length, V gene, D gene, CDR3 protein. The D gene is left open where the match is weak.

>TRBJ1-4|12|TRBV25-1|NA
CASSYGYEKLFF
>TRBJ2-3|14|TRBV7-8|NA
CASSLRATPDTQYF
>TRBJ2-2|17|TRBV7-3|TRBD2
CASSLWPLAGSTGELFF
>TRBJ2-2|14|TRBV28|TRBD1
CASSSTGVTGELFF
>TRBJ2-2|13|TRBV6-2/TRBV6-3|NA
CASHGTGTGELFF
>TRBJ2-7|15|TRBV7-9|NA
CASSLDLTGAYEQYF
>TRBJ2-4|15|TRBV7-9|TRBD2
CASSRPGGAKNIQYF
>TRBJ2-5|14|TRBV12-3/TRBV12-4|NA
CASSHLAEKETQYF
>TRBJ2-3|15|TRBV5-1|TRBD2
CASSASGDSTDTQYF
>TRBJ2-3|15|TRBV15|TRBD1
CATSRSGQGSDTQYF
>TRBJ2-5|16|TRBV5-1|NA
CASSLGQSRSQETQYF
>TRBJ2-5|13|TRBV20-1|TRBD1
CSAWDRGLETQYF
>TRBJ1-1|16|TRBV14|NA
CASSQEDWQLNTEAFF
>TRBJ1-1|14|TRBV10-3|NA
CASTSEGQGTEAFF
>TRBJ1-1|14|TRBV27|TRBD1
CASSLDRGHTEAFF
>TRBJ2-3|15|TRBV7-9|NA
CASRLGLRDRDTQYF
>TRBJ1-1|13|TRBV6-5|TRBD1
CASKQGLNTEAFF
>TRBJ2-1|15|TRBV4-3|TRBD1
CASSFDGTDYNEQFF
>TRBJ1-5|15|TRBV4-1|NA
CASSSGRVVGQPQHF
>TRBJ2-5|11|TRBV29-1|NA
CSVGVLETQYF
>TRBJ2-5|15|TRBV7-6|TRBD1
CASSLLPGGSETQYF
>TRBJ1-1|15|TRBV28|NA
CASSLRGGGNTEAFF
>TRBJ2-5|16|TRBV7-3|NA
CASSSISGPSGETQYF
>TRBJ1-1|14|TRBV12-3/TRBV12-4|TRBD1
CASSPPTGRTEAFF
>TRBJ2-4|20|TRBV7-6|NA
CASSPALWGSGTLAKNIQYF
>TRBJ2-5|15|TRBV11-1|TRBD2
CASSFVGGYQETQYF
>TRBJ2-5|16|TRBV20-1|NA
CSARGFPQGLEETQYF
>TRBJ2-1|13|TRBV15|NA
CATTGGSYNEQFF
>TRBJ2-7|15|TRBV11-1|TRBD1
CASSETGTGVYEQYF
>TRBJ2-2|14|TRBV7-9|NA
CASRTVAATGELFF